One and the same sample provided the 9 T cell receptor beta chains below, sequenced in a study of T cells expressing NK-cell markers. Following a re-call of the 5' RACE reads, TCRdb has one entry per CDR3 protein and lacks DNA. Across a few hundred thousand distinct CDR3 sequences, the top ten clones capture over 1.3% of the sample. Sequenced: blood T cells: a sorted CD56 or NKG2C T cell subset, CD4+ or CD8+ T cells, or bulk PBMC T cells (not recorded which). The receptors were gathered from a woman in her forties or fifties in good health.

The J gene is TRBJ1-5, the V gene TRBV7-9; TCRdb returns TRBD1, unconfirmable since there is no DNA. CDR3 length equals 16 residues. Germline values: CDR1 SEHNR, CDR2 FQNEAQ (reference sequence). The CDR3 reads CASTQWSGQGLQPQHF.

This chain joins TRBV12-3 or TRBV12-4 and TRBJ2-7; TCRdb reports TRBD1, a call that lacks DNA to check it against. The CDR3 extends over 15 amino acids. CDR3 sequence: CASSLTGSSSYEQYF.

The CDR3 protein is CASLAYNEQFF. The gene calls are TRBV6-5 and TRBJ2-1; without DNA, the TCRdb call of TRBD2 cannot be checked. Germline values: CDR1 MNHEY, CDR2 SVGAGI. The CDR3 is 11 amino acids.

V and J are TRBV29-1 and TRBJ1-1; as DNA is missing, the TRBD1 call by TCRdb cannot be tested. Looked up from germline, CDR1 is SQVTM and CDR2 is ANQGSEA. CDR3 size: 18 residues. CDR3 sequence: CSVAVGGGSSLTGTEAFF.

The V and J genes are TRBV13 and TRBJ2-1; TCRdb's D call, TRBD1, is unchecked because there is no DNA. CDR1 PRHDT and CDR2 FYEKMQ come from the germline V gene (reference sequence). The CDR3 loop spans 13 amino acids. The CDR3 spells CASSLVRENKQFF.

Here the CDR3 reads CSAPTAGGPYQETQYF. This chain links TRBV20-1 with TRBJ2-5; TCRdb selects TRBD2, and the lack of DNA leaves this call unchecked. Germline lookup yields CDR1 DFQATT and CDR2 SNEGSKA (reference sequence). CDR3 length: 16 amino acids.

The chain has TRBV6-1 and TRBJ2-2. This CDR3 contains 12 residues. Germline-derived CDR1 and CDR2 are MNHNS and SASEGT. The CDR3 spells CASSDTTGELFF.

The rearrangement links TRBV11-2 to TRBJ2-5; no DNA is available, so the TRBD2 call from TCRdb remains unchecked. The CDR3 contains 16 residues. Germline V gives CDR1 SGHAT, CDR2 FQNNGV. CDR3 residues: CASSLGPGGPQETQYF.

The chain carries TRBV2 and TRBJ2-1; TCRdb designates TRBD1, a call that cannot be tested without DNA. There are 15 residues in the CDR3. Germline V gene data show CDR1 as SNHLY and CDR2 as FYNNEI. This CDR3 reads CASTTRDRVVNEQFF.